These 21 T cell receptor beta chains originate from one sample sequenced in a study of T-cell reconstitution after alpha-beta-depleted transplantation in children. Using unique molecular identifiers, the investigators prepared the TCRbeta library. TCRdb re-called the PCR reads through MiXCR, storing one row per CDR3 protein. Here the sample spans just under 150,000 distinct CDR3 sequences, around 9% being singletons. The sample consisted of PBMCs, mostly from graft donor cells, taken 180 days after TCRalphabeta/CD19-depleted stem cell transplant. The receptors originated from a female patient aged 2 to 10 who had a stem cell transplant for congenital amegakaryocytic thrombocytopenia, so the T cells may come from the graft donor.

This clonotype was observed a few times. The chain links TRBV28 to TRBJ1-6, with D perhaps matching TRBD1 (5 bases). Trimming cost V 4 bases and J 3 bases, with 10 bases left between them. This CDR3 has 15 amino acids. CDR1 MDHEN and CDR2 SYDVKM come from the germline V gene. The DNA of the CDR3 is TGTGCCAGCAGTTCTTTCGACAGCTATAATTCACCCCTCCACTTT. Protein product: CASSSFDSYNSPLHF.

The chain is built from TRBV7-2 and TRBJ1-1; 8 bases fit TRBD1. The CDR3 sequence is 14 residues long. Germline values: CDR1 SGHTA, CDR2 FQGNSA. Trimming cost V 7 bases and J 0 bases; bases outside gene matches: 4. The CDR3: CASNHRGLNTEAFF. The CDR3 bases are TGTGCCAGCAATCACAGGGGGTTGAACACTGAAGCTTTCTTT.

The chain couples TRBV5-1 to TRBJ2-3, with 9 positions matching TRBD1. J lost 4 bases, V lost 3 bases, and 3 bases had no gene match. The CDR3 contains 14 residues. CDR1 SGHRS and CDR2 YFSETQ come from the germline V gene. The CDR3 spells CASSSRDRADTQYF. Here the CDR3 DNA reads TGCGCCAGCAGCTCCCGGGACAGGGCAGATACGCAGTATTTT.

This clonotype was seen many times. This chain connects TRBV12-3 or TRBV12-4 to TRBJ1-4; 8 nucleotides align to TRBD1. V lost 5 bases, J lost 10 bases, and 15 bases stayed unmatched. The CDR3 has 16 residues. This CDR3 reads CASSTSLYTGGGKLFF. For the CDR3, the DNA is TGTGCCAGCAGTACCTCATTATATACAGGGGGTGGAAAACTGTTTTTT.

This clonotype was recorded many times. CDR3 DNA sequence: TGTGCCAGCCGCCAGGGGGACGAGCAGTACTTC. Its protein product is CASRQGDEQYF. The rearrangement links TRBV12-3 or TRBV12-4 to TRBJ2-7; 7 bases are a match to TRBD1. The junction had 3 bases not matched to a gene; V was cut back by 8 bases and J by 5 bases. The CDR3 contains 11 residues.

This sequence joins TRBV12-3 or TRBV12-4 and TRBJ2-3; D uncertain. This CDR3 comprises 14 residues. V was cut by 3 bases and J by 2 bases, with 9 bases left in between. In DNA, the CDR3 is TGTGCCAGCAGTTTTTTCCTGAACACAGATACGCAGTATTTT. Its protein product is CASSFFLNTDTQYF.

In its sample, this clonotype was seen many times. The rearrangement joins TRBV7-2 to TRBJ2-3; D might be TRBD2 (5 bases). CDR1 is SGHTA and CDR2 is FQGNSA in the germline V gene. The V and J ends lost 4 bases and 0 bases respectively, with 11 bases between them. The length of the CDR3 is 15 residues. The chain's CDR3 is CASSSDYSSTDTQYF. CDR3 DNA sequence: TGTGCCAGCAGCTCAGACTACTCTAGCACAGATACGCAGTATTTT.

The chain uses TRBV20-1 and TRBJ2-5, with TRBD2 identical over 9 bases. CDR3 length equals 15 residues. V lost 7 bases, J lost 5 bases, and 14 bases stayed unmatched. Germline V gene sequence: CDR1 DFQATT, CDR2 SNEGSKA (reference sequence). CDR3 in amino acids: CSVTPILAGVETQYF. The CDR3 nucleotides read TGCAGTGTCACCCCTATTTTAGCGGGAGTGGAGACCCAGTACTTC.

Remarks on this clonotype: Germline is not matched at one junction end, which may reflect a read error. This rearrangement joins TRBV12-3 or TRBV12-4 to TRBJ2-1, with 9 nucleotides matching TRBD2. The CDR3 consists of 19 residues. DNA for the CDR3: TGTACCAGCAGTTTCTGGGTGGGTGGTGGACTAGCGAGTTACAATGAGCAGTTCTTC. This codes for CTSSFWVGGGLASYNEQFF.

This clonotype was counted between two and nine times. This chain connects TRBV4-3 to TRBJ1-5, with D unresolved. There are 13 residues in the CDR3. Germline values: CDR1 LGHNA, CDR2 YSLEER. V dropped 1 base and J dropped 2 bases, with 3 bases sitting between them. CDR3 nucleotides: TGCGCCAGCAGCCAAGGAGGCAATCAGCCCCAGCATTTT. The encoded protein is CASSQGGNQPQHF.

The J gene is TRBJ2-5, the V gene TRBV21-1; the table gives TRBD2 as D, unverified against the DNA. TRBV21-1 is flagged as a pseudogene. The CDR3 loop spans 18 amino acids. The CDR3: CASSKAFLVAGEEETQYF. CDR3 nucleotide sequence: TGTGCCAGCAGCAAAGCTTTCCTGGTAGCGGGGGAAGAAGAGACCCAGTACTTC.

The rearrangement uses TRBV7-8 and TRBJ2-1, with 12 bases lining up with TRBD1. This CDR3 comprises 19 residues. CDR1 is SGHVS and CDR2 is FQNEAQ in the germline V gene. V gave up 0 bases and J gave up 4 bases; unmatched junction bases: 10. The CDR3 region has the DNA TGTGCCAGCAGCTTAGCGGAGGGGACAGGGGGCTCGGGGTACAATGAGCAGTTCTTC. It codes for CASSLAEGTGGSGYNEQFF.

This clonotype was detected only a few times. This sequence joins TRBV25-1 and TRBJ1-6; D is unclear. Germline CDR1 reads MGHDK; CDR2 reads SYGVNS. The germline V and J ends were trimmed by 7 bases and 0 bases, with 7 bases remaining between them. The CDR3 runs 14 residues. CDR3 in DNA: TGTGCCAGCACGGCTAGCTCCTATAATTCACCCCTCCACTTT. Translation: CASTASSYNSPLHF.

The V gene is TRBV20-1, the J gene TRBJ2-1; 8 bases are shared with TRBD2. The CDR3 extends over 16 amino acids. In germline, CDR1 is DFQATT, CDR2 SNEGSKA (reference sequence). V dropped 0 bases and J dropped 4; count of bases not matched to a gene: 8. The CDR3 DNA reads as TGCAGTGCTAGAGATAAGCGGGAGTCTCAGTACAATGAGCAGTTCTTC. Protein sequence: CSARDKRESQYNEQFF.

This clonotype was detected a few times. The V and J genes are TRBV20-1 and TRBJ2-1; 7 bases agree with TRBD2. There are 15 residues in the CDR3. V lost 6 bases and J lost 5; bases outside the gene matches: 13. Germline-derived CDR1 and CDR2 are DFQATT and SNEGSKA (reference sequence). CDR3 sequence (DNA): TGCAGTGCCCGTTCCGGACTAGGCCTTAACAATGAGCAGTTCTTC. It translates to CSARSGLGLNNEQFF.

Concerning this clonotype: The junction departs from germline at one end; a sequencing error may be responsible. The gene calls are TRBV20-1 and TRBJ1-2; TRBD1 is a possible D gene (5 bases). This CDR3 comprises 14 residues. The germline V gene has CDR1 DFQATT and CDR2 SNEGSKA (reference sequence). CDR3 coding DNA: TGCAGTGCTGCACCGGGACGCCCTAACTATGCCTACACCTTC. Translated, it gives CSAAPGRPNYAYTF.

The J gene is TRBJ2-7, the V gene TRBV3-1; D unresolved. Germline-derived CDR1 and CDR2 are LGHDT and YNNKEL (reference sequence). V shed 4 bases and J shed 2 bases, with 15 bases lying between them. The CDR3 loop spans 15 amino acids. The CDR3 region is CASSLGRILPYEQYF. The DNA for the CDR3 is TGTGCCAGCAGCCTCGGACGGATACTACCCTACGAGCAGTACTTC.

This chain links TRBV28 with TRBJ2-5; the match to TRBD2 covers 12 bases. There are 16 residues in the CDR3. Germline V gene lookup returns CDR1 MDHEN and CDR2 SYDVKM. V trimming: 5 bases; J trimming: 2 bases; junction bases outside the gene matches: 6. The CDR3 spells CASSPGLAGYQETQYF. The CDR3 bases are TGTGCCAGCAGTCCCGGACTAGCGGGATATCAAGAGACCCAGTACTTC.

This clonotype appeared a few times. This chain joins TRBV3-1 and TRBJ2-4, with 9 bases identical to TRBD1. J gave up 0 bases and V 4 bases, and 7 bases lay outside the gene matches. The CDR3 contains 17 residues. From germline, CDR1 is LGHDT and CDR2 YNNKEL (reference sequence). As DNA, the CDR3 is TGTGCCAGCAGCCGACAGGGGGGATATCTAGCCAAAAACATTCAGTACTTC. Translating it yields CASSRQGGYLAKNIQYF.

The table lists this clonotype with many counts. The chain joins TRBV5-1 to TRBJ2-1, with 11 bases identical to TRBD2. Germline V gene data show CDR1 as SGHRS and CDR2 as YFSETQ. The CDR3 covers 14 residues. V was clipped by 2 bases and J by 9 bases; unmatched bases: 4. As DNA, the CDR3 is TGCGCCAGCAGCTTAACTAGCGGGAGCCGTGAGCAGTTCTTC. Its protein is CASSLTSGSREQFF.

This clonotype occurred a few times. The CDR3 DNA sequence: TGTGCCAGCAGTTTACCGGCATGGCGGGATCTCGAGCAGTACTTC. Translation: CASSLPAWRDLEQYF. The chain combines TRBV28 with TRBJ2-7, with D maybe TRBD2 (6 bases). The V end lost 2 bases, the J end lost 6 bases, and 17 bases lay between the germline ends. Per the germline V gene, CDR1 is MDHEN and CDR2 is SYDVKM. The length of the CDR3 is 15 residues.